This TCR beta chain was recovered during a study of cytomegalovirus exposure and HLA in healthy donors. With regard to this clone: Its target is not known.

Overall study results and limits: Accurate HLA-A and HLA-B prediction from TCR beta sequences was reported for most subjects.

The study ran its PCR with 60 Vbeta and 13 Jbeta primers. TCRdb keeps only in-frame clones here, not all; method: immunoSEQ multiplex PCR. This table holds some 180,000 clones, around 80% found once. The TCR was taken from a man aged 35 to 55 in good health and CMV-seronegative. What was sequenced was PBMCs.

The CDR3 spells CASGQFHEQYF. As DNA, the CDR3 is TGTGCCAGCGGTCAGTTCCACGAGCAGTACTTC. The chain couples TRBV6-5 to TRBJ2-7; D remains ambiguous. The germline gives CDR1 MNHEY, CDR2 SVGAGI. V was trimmed by 8 bases and J by 5 bases, leaving 10 bases between them. The CDR3 has 11 amino acids.